The rows below give T cell receptor beta chains drawn from one sample of a study of cytomegalovirus exposure and HLA in healthy donors. Libraries were prepared by immunoSEQ multiplex PCR; TCRdb keeps only in-frame clonotypes and omits some of them. The repertoire holds about 140,000 clones, with 84% as singletons. The sample was PBMCs. These receptors all stem from a woman aged 25 to 39 in good health and CMV-seronegative. CDR3s leave out the opening cysteine and the closing phenylalanine or tryptophan. D genes are given only for firm matches.

TRBJ1-2	TRBV19	-	ASRPRTANYGYT
TRBJ2-2	TRBV28	TRBD2	ASRALAGAITGELF
TRBJ1-2	TRBV5-1	TRBD1	ASSGRIQGALYGYT
TRBJ2-5	TRBV28	TRBD1	ASSLLRQGLKGETQY
TRBJ2-5	TRBV4-1	TRBD2	ASSRAGGPETQY
TRBJ2-7	TRBV5-1	-	ASSFDTASYEQY
TRBJ1-2	TRBV15	TRBD1	ATSTGQGANYGYT
TRBJ1-2	TRBV19	TRBD1	ASSMLFGQGYGYT
TRBJ1-2	TRBV2	-	ASSDDIPGYGYT
TRBJ2-5	TRBV18	-	ASRGTVQETQY
TRBJ2-1	TRBV5-6	TRBD2	ASREEERGALNEQF
TRBJ1-2	TRBV7-2	TRBD1	ASSLGRDRGYT
TRBJ1-3	TRBV2	-	ASVQSSGNTIY
TRBJ1-1	TRBV18	TRBD1	ASSPRGQGVTEAF
TRBJ2-5	TRBV29-1	-	SGGRREETQY
TRBJ2-5	TRBV4-1	-	ASSQDPWAGINSRQETQY
TRBJ2-3	TRBV7-8	-	ASSYGVGSLNTDTQY
TRBJ2-7	TRBV5-6	-	ASSLGQVYEQY
TRBJ1-3	TRBV11-2	-	ASSFIGGPSGNTIY
TRBJ1-3	TRBV18	-	ASSPKEGGGNTIY
TRBJ2-1	TRBV5-5	TRBD2	ASSLLSSGGVNSYNEQF
TRBJ1-5	TRBV23-1	TRBD1	ASSQSGGQGADQPQH
TRBJ1-1	TRBV18	-	ASSPIAGAEAF
TRBJ2-7	TRBV5-6	TRBD2	ASSFATSGGSYEQY
TRBJ1-5	TRBV28	-	ASSFRRSGGTQH
TRBJ2-4	TRBV5-4	-	ASSLWSENIQY
TRBJ1-6	TRBV6-4	TRBD1	ASSVPDRGVNGSPLH
TRBJ2-7	TRBV7-2	TRBD1	ASSLGDSYEQY
TRBJ1-3	TRBV6-5	-	ASGGGRGSGNTIY
TRBJ2-7	TRBV2	TRBD1	ASSPGQAGPYEQY
TRBJ2-1	TRBV6-5	TRBD1	ASSYVAGGHEQF
TRBJ2-7	TRBV30	TRBD1	AWSVQGAYEQY
TRBJ1-1	TRBV5-4	-	ASSFYEYTEAF
TRBJ2-2	TRBV5-1	TRBD2	ASSLVPSGDTGELF
TRBJ1-4	TRBV19	-	ASSIGGRATNEKLF
TRBJ2-1	TRBV19	-	ASNSYNEQF
TRBJ2-7	TRBV2	TRBD1	ASRTDRGTYEQY
TRBJ2-1	TRBV7-9	-	ASSLGFSGLDEQF
TRBJ1-2	TRBV7-9	TRBD1	ASSPDRGYQYGYT
TRBJ1-3	TRBV11-1	-	ASQDRTGNTIY
TRBJ1-4	TRBV29-1	-	SVTQGGEKLF
TRBJ2-3	TRBV6-6	TRBD1	ASSQGQSTDTQY
TRBJ1-2	TRBV9	-	ASSVGSLYGYT
TRBJ1-6	TRBV5-1	TRBD1	ASSQGPQGANSPLH
TRBJ1-1	TRBV7-2	TRBD1	ASSLDRGNTEAF
TRBJ1-1	TRBV10-3	-	AITSRQNTEAF
TRBJ2-1	TRBV19	-	ASSIDLRGRSEQF
TRBJ1-1	TRBV2	-	ASSDIRGRDTEAF
TRBJ2-7	TRBV10-3	TRBD1	AISATGSDEQY
TRBJ2-5	TRBV5-1	-	ASSLGGRAWETQY
TRBJ1-4	TRBV4-1	-	ASSREGGNEKLF